Presented here are 2 T cell receptor beta chains from one specimen sequenced in a study of cytomegalovirus exposure and HLA in healthy donors. Use of 60 Vbeta and 13 Jbeta primers characterized the PCR. The table came from immunoSEQ multiplex PCR; TCRdb's copy has only in-frame clones and leaves some out. The data contain around 100,000 clones, roughly 80% of them singletons. The specimen sequenced was PBMCs. The source of these receptors is a man aged 50 to 59 in good health and CMV-seropositive.

The genes are TRBV6-4 and TRBJ2-3; D is possibly TRBD1 (6 bases). This CDR3 has 15 amino acids. Germline CDR1 is MRHNA and CDR2 is SNTAGT. V lost 0 bases and J 4 bases, leaving 11 bases between the germline ends. CDR3 sequence (DNA): TGTGCCAGCAGTGACTCGAACAGGGCCGCAGATACGCAGTATTTT. It encodes CASSDSNRAADTQYF.

This clone was seen a single time. The chain carries TRBV6-5 and TRBJ2-1; 12 bases align to TRBD2. This CDR3 spans 15 amino acids. V was clipped by 6 bases and J by 3 bases; unmatched bases: 3. Germline CDR1 reads MNHEY; CDR2 reads SVGAGI. The CDR3 region has the DNA TGTGCCAGCAGATCACTAGCGGGAGGCTACAATGAGCAGTTCTTC. It codes for CASRSLAGGYNEQFF.